Below are 24 T cell receptor beta chains sequenced from a single sample in a study of T cell responses to AZD1222 COVID-19 vaccine. The protocol was immunoSEQ multiplex PCR, while the TCRdb copy is restricted to in-frame clones and leaves out a portion. This table has some 190,000 clones, 80% to 95% appearing once. Sequencing was performed on peripheral blood, taken on day 0 of AZD1222 vaccination. Every receptor here comes from an adult in good health.

This chain connects TRBV27 to TRBJ2-5; maybe TRBD2 (7 bases). Germline assignment: CDR1 MNHEY and CDR2 SMNVEV (reference sequence). The ends were cut back, 1 base at V and 1 base at J, with 19 bases in the middle. CDR3 length equals 18 residues. The CDR3 DNA reads as TGTGCCAGCAGTTTATGGGGGCGTGGTGGGGGGGCCCAAGAGACCCAGTACTTC. Translating it yields CASSLWGRGGGAQETQYF.

The chain carries TRBV4-2 and TRBJ1-1; TRBD1 agrees at 8 bases. CDR3 size: 16 residues. V shed 4 bases, J shed 0 bases, and the junction held 7 bases outside the gene matches. Germline CDR1 is LGHNA and CDR2 is YNFKEQ. The CDR3 loop is CASSRLQGAMNTEAFF. The CDR3 bases are TGTGCCAGCAGCCGGCTTCAGGGGGCAATGAACACTGAAGCTTTCTTT.

CDR3 sequence reads: CASSAGSGANVLTF. The CDR3 coding sequence is TGTGCCAGTAGTGCAGGGTCTGGGGCCAACGTCCTGACTTTC. The V and J genes are TRBV19 and TRBJ2-6, with a weak D call TRBD1 (5 bases). V was clipped by 5 bases and J by 1 base, with 6 bases between them. Germline V lookup: CDR1 LNHDA, CDR2 SQIVND (reference sequence). The CDR3 extends over 14 amino acids.

The chain combines TRBV6-2 or TRBV6-3 with TRBJ2-3; either TRBD1 or TRBD2 may supply D (5 bases each). This CDR3 is 17 amino acids long. Germline CDR1 MNHEY, CDR2 SVGEGT. V was pared by 2 bases and J by 3 bases, with 18 bases between. Here the CDR3 reads CASSYHPGRISTDTQYF. The CDR3 region has the DNA TGTGCCAGCAGTTACCACCCGGGACGGATCTCTACAGATACGCAGTATTTT.

This chain joins TRBV7-7 and TRBJ2-3; tentatively, D is TRBD1 or TRBD2 (5 bases each). Germline CDR1 is SSHAT and CDR2 is FNYEAQ (reference sequence). V shed 2 bases and J shed 2 bases, with 17 bases lying between them. The CDR3 sequence is 17 residues long. CDR3 DNA sequence: TGTGCCAGCAGCTTACGGGGCACGAGGACACCCACAGATACGCAGTATTTT. This codes for CASSLRGTRTPTDTQYF.

The chain links TRBV3-1 (or the pseudogene TRBV3-2) to TRBJ1-1, with 7 bases identical to TRBD1. Unmatched junction bases numbered 5, after V lost 1 base and J lost 0 bases. The germline CDR1 and CDR2 sequences are LGHDT and YNNKEL (reference sequence). The CDR3 covers 16 residues. CDR3 residues: CASSQATGQMNTEAFF. CDR3 DNA sequence: TGTGCCAGCAGCCAAGCAACGGGACAGATGAACACTGAAGCTTTCTTT.

The rearrangement uses TRBV5-1 and TRBJ2-7; D gene unclear. Trimming removed 4 bases at V and 5 bases at J, with 16 bases between. This CDR3 is built from 14 residues. CDR1 and CDR2 (germline): SGHRS, YFSETQ. This chain's CDR3 is CASSIRALGHEQYF. CDR3 DNA: TGCGCCAGCAGCATCCGGGCCCTCGGGCACGAGCAGTACTTC.

V gene TRBV10-1 combines with J gene TRBJ2-1; 7 nucleotides agree with TRBD2. The CDR3 is 19 amino acids. The germline gives CDR1 WNHNN, CDR2 SYGVQD (reference sequence). Unmatched junction bases numbered 25, after V lost 8 bases and J lost 6 bases. The CDR3 sequence: CASLNPRRRSSLAANEQFF. CDR3 sequence (DNA): TGCGCCAGCCTAAATCCACGACGCCGGTCGTCCCTAGCGGCCAATGAGCAGTTCTTC.

The chain joins TRBV3-1 (or the pseudogene TRBV3-2) to TRBJ1-6; D is unclear. The germline V and J ends were trimmed by 1 base and 10 bases, with 11 bases remaining between them. Germline values: CDR1 LGHDT, CDR2 YNNKEL (reference sequence). The CDR3 sequence is 14 residues long. The CDR3 DNA reads TGTGCCAGCAGCCAAGGATCAGGTTCATCACCCCTCCACTTT. Its protein product is CASSQGSGSSPLHF.

This rearrangement joins TRBV5-1 to TRBJ1-1; D is unclear. Germline V gene sequence: CDR1 SGHRS, CDR2 YFSETQ. The germline V and J ends were trimmed by 4 bases and 3 bases, with 16 bases remaining between them. The CDR3 length is 15 residues. The CDR3 region is CASSLAGRSDTEAFF. The CDR3 coding sequence is TGCGCCAGCAGCCTCGCAGGACGGTCAGACACTGAAGCTTTCTTT.

The chain carries TRBV6-5 and TRBJ2-1; tentative D call: TRBD1 (6 bases). Trimming shortened V by 5 bases and J by 1 base, and 12 bases separated the two germline ends. This CDR3 is built from 15 residues. Germline V gives CDR1 MNHEY, CDR2 SVGAGI. The CDR3 loop is CASSRGQISYNEQFF. The CDR3 DNA reads TGTGCCAGCAGTCGCGGACAGATATCCTACAATGAGCAGTTCTTC.

The rearrangement uses TRBV29-1 and TRBJ1-1; no firm D call. The CDR3 has 13 residues. Looked up from germline, CDR1 is SQVTM and CDR2 is ANQGSEA. V lost 4 bases to trimming and J lost 4 bases, with 13 bases between them. CDR3 DNA sequence: TGCAGCGTTGCGATTTGGGGAACCACTGAAGCTTTCTTT. This translates into CSVAIWGTTEAFF.

This chain connects TRBV2 to TRBJ1-3; D is unresolved. The V end was cut by 5 bases, the J end by 1 base, with 21 bases between. CDR1 and CDR2 (germline): SNHLY, FYNNEI. The CDR3 covers 18 residues. The chain's CDR3 is CASSTAEWVSLSGNTIYF. CDR3 in DNA: TGTGCCAGCAGTACCGCGGAGTGGGTAAGTTTGTCTGGAAACACCATATATTTT. Full variable domain (rest looked up from reference TRBV2 and TRBJ1-3): EPEVTQTPSHQVTQMGQEVILRCVPISNHLYFYWYRQILGQKVEFLVSFYNNEISEKSEIFDDQFSVERPDGSNFTLKIRSTKLEDSAMYFCASSTAEWVSLSGNTIYFGEGSWLTVV.

About this clone itself: One end of the junction does not line up with germline, which may come from a read error. The rearrangement joins TRBV3-1 (or the pseudogene TRBV3-2) to TRBJ2-4, with 10 nucleotides matching TRBD1. The CDR3 runs to 12 residues. The germline CDR1 and CDR2 sequences are LGHDT and YNNKEL (reference sequence). The CDR3 reads CASSHSGTGASF. In DNA, the CDR3 is TGTGCCAGCAGCCATTCCGGGACAGGGGCGTCCTTC.

The chain is built from TRBV27 and TRBJ2-5; weak D call: TRBD1 (6 bases). This CDR3 spans 14 amino acids. CDR1 MNHEY and CDR2 SMNVEV come from the germline V gene (reference sequence). V was pared by 4 bases and J by 3 bases, with 12 bases between. The CDR3, as DNA: TGTGCCAGCAGTTATGGTACAGGGAAAGAGACCCAGTACTTC. This sequence encodes CASSYGTGKETQYF.

In its sample, this clone was seen once. The chain is built from TRBV5-5 and TRBJ2-7; no clear D gene. The CDR3 has 14 amino acids. Trimming stripped 1 base from V and 3 bases from J, with 11 bases between. CDR1 and CDR2 (germline): SGHKS, YYEKEE (reference sequence). The CDR3 sequence: CASSLRQSLYEQYF. CDR3 bases: TGTGCCAGCAGCTTGCGCCAGAGCCTCTACGAGCAGTACTTC.

In DNA form, the CDR3 reads TGTGCCAGTAGTCCCGGGACCGCAATCAATCAGCCCCAGCATTTT. Its protein is CASSPGTAINQPQHF. V gene TRBV19 combines with J gene TRBJ1-5; D may be TRBD1 (5 bases). This CDR3 has 15 residues. V was shortened by 5 bases and J by 3 bases, with 14 bases between the two germline ends. CDR1 LNHDA and CDR2 SQIVND come from the germline V gene (reference sequence).

The genes are TRBV6-6 and TRBJ1-1; no definite D call. Germline V gene lookup returns CDR1 MNHNY and CDR2 SVGAGI (reference sequence). V was clipped by 3 bases and J by 1 base, with 9 bases between them. This CDR3 has 14 residues. The CDR3 here is CASSYSAANTEAFF. DNA of the CDR3: TGTGCCAGCAGTTATTCGGCCGCGAACACTGAAGCTTTCTTT.

This clone was detected only once. V and J are TRBV7-6 and TRBJ2-2, with 9 bases that match TRBD1. With 5 bases clipped from V and 1 base from J, the junction kept 2 bases outside the gene matches. The CDR3 is 15 residues long. CDR1 SGHVS and CDR2 FNYEAQ come from the germline V gene. The CDR3 DNA reads as TGTGCCAGCAGCCCGGGACAGGGGAACACCGGGGAGCTGTTTTTT. Amino acids: CASSPGQGNTGELFF.

The genes are TRBV4-1 and TRBJ2-7; D is undetermined. The CDR3 is 13 amino acids. Germline assignment: CDR1 MGHRA and CDR2 YSYEKL. Trimming removed 0 bases at V and 3 bases at J, with 6 bases between. The CDR3 loop is CASSQEGNYEQYF. The CDR3 region has the DNA TGCGCCAGCAGCCAAGAAGGGAACTACGAGCAGTACTTC.

The V gene is TRBV6-2 or TRBV6-3, the J gene TRBJ1-2, with TRBD1 matching over 7 bases. V was pared by 4 bases and J by 8 bases, with 13 bases of the junction left unmatched. The germline CDR1 and CDR2 sequences are MNHEY and SVGEGT. CDR3 length: 15 residues. The CDR3 region is CASSWDSDGSKGYTF. The CDR3 DNA is TGTGCCAGCAGTTGGGACAGTGACGGGTCTAAGGGCTACACCTTC.

The rearrangement joins TRBV30 to TRBJ1-2, with 9 nucleotides matching TRBD1. The trim removed 2 bases at V and 5 bases at J, leaving 6 bases unmatched. Germline V gene data show CDR1 as GTSNPN and CDR2 as SVGIG (reference sequence). This CDR3 has 14 residues. The CDR3 here is CAWSRRDRDYGYTF. For the CDR3, the DNA is TGTGCCTGGAGTCGCAGGGACAGGGATTATGGCTACACCTTC.

The chain carries TRBV7-8 and TRBJ1-5; TRBD1 aligns across 9 bases. Germline values: CDR1 SGHVS, CDR2 FQNEAQ. The CDR3 is 16 residues long. J lost 6 bases, V lost 2 bases, and 8 bases had no gene match. The CDR3 is CASSLRDRVWSQPQHF. Written as DNA, the CDR3 is TGTGCCAGCAGCTTAAGGGACAGGGTTTGGAGTCAGCCCCAGCATTTT. Combining the CDR3 with reference TRBV7-8 and TRBJ1-5 gives the whole variable domain GAGVSQSPRYKVAKRGQDVALRCDPISGHVSLFWYQQALGQGPEFLTYFQNEAQLDKSGLPSDRFFAERPEGSVSTLKIQRTQQEDSAVYLCASSLRDRVWSQPQHFGDGTRLSIL.

The V call is TRBV19, the J call TRBJ2-1; TRBD2 matches 8 bases. Germline values: CDR1 LNHDA, CDR2 SQIVND (reference sequence). This CDR3 comprises 16 residues. Trimming at V came to 9 bases and at J to 1 base, leaving 11 bases not matched to a gene. The CDR3 DNA reads TGTGCCAGCAACTCCGTAGTAGCGGGGTCCTACAATGAGCAGTTCTTC. Translating gives CASNSVVAGSYNEQFF.